The T cell receptor beta chain under discussion was sequenced for a study of shared clonotypes between healthy human individuals. Trimming left V 10 bases short and J 2 bases short, with 21 bases between. CDR3 length: 16 residues. Germline V gene data show CDR1 as MNHEY and CDR2 as SMNVEV (reference sequence). Sequenced by immunoSEQ multiplex PCR; TCRdb stores in-frame clones only, minus some. This table holds about 1.5 million clones, around 97% found once. What was sequenced was naive CD4+ T cells sorted from blood. Subset denoted: CD45RA+ positively selected. The sequence came from a young man in good health. The chain joins TRBV27 to TRBJ1-5, with D maybe TRBD1 (5 bases). CDR3: CATHPTTRGGNQPQHF. DNA of the CDR3: TGTGCCACCCACCCCACGACGAGGGGTGGCAATCAGCCCCAGCATTTT.